One sample yielded the 25 T cell receptor beta chains listed below, sequenced in a study of CD8+ T cells in alopecia areata. TCR sequencing used cDNA made by reverse transcription of extracted RNA. Generated by immunoSEQ multiplex PCR, the TCRdb table keeps only in-frame clones and is missing some. The sample lists over 200,000 clones, approximately 61% occurring once. The sample in question was CD4+ T cells sorted from blood, obtained at week 0. These receptor sequences come from a human donor with alopecia areata.

CDR3 coding DNA: TGTGCCTGGAGTGTTTGGGACCGGGGGCTGTTTTTT. This gives the protein CAWSVWDRGLFF. The chain couples TRBV30 to TRBJ2-2; the D call may be TRBD1 or TRBD2 (5 bases each). V lost 0 bases to trimming and J lost 13 bases, with 12 bases between them. Germline-derived CDR1 and CDR2 are GTSNPN and SVGIG (reference sequence). The CDR3 extends over 12 amino acids. The full variable domain, completed using reference TRBV30 and TRBJ2-2, is SQTIHQWPATLVQPVGSPLSLECTVEGTSNPNLYWYRQAAGRGLQLLFYSVGIGQISSEVPQNLSASRPQDRQFILSSKKLLLSDSGFYLCAWSVWDRGLFFGEGSRLTVL.

The rearrangement joins TRBV29-1 to TRBJ2-5; D remains ambiguous. V was cut by 6 bases and J by 0 bases, with 11 bases left in between. Germline V gene data show CDR1 as SQVTM and CDR2 as ANQGSEA. The CDR3 covers 13 residues. CDR3 sequence (DNA): TGCAGCGTCCGCGGACGGAACCAAGAGACCCAGTACTTC. This translates into CSVRGRNQETQYF.

This clone was observed many times. V is TRBV7-8 and J is TRBJ1-1; D is possibly TRBD1 (5 bases). The CDR3 has 13 residues. Germline lookup yields CDR1 SGHVS and CDR2 FQNEAQ. V lost 9 bases, J lost 3 bases, and 14 bases lay in between. CDR3 in DNA: TGTGCCAGTGAGCCCCCCAGGGACACTGAAGCTTTCTTT. It translates to CASEPPRDTEAFF.

V gene TRBV2 combines with J gene TRBJ1-5; D call uncertain. Deletions cut 2 bases from V and 0 bases from J, with 2 bases between. The CDR3 is made up of 13 amino acids. Germline values: CDR1 SNHLY, CDR2 FYNNEI. CDR3: CASSENSNQPQHF. CDR3 DNA: TGTGCCAGCAGTGAAAATAGCAATCAGCCCCAGCATTTT.

The chain uses TRBV30 and TRBJ2-2; 7 bases align to TRBD1. V dropped 0 bases and J dropped 1; count of bases not matched to a gene: 5. This CDR3 comprises 16 residues. Per germline, CDR1 GTSNPN and CDR2 SVGIG (reference sequence). CDR3 region: CAWSVTWTGNTGELFF. The CDR3 DNA reads TGTGCCTGGAGTGTTACGTGGACAGGGAACACCGGGGAGCTGTTTTTT.

This clone was observed a handful of times. J is TRBJ1-1 and V is TRBV7-2, with D perhaps TRBD1 (5 bases). The V end lost 5 bases, the J end lost 3 bases, and 10 bases lay between the germline ends. Germline V lookup: CDR1 SGHTA, CDR2 FQGNSA. This CDR3 has 13 amino acids. CDR3 sequence: CASSRGAYTEAFF. The CDR3 nucleotides are TGTGCCAGCAGCAGAGGGGCATACACTGAAGCTTTCTTT.

This clone was seen only a few times. V usage is TRBV6-5 and J usage is TRBJ2-7; D might be TRBD1 (5 bases). The CDR3 has 14 residues. Trimming pared 7 bases from V and 1 base from J, leaving 14 bases between. Germline lookup yields CDR1 MNHEY and CDR2 SVGAGI. The CDR3 DNA reads TGTGCCAGCAAACGACAGCTCACTTCCTACGAGCAGTACTTC. Residues: CASKRQLTSYEQYF.

This chain's CDR3 is CSVARDMNTGELFF. The CDR3 coding sequence is TGCAGCGTTGCCCGGGACATGAACACCGGGGAGCTGTTTTTT. This chain links TRBV29-1 with TRBJ2-2; D might be TRBD1 (6 bases). The CDR3 loop spans 14 amino acids. V lost 4 bases and J 1 base, leaving 10 bases between the germline ends. The germline CDR1 and CDR2 sequences are SQVTM and ANQGSEA.

This clone occurred many times. The chain couples TRBV5-6 to TRBJ2-2, with D unresolved. The V gene's germline CDR1 is SGHDT and CDR2 YYEEEE. CDR3 length: 14 residues. The V and J ends lost 0 bases and 7 bases respectively, with 10 bases between them. The CDR3 region has the DNA TGTGCCAGCAGCTTGGCGCAGGTGTTCGGGGAGCTGTTTTTT. It specifies CASSLAQVFGELFF.

V and J are TRBV5-4 and TRBJ2-7; TRBD1 matches at 9 bases. With V trimmed by 4 bases and J by 1 base, 3 bases remained unmatched. CDR3 length: 14 residues. CDR1 SGHNT and CDR2 YYREEE come from the germline V gene (reference sequence). The CDR3 DNA sequence: TGTGCCAGCAGCGGGGACAGGGTATCCTACGAGCAGTACTTC. Protein product: CASSGDRVSYEQYF.

V is TRBV30 and J is TRBJ2-1; TRBD2 might be the D (6 bases). Germline values: CDR1 GTSNPN, CDR2 SVGIG (reference sequence). V lost 3 bases and J 8 bases, leaving 17 bases between the germline ends. This CDR3 is 14 amino acids long. This chain's CDR3 is CAWSAYGGTDEQFF. The CDR3 DNA follows: TGTGCCTGGAGCGCCTATGGGGGGACCGATGAGCAGTTCTTC.

V usage is TRBV9 and J usage is TRBJ1-1; TRBD1 is a possible D gene (5 bases). This CDR3 has 14 amino acids. Germline CDR1 reads SGDLS; CDR2 reads YYNGEE. V shed 3 bases and J shed 4 bases, with 13 bases lying between them. CDR3 DNA: TGTGCCAGCAGCGGAGGGGTTAGGGTCACTGAAGCTTTCTTT. It translates to CASSGGVRVTEAFF.

The genes are TRBV30 and TRBJ1-5; weak D call: TRBD1 (6 bases). The CDR3 contains 14 residues. V was clipped by 3 bases and J by 0 bases, with 9 bases between them. Germline CDR1 and CDR2: GTSNPN and SVGIG (reference sequence). This CDR3 reads CAWSGGFSNQPQHF. CDR3 bases: TGTGCCTGGAGCGGGGGCTTTAGCAATCAGCCCCAGCATTTT.

The chain has TRBV11-2 and TRBJ2-1, with 14 bases aligning to TRBD2. V was pared by 5 bases and J by 10 bases, with 7 bases of the junction left unmatched. CDR3 length: 15 residues. Germline CDR1 reads SGHAT; CDR2 reads FQNNGV. This chain's CDR3 is CASSRRLAGGSEQFF. The CDR3 DNA is TGTGCCAGCAGCCGTAGACTAGCGGGAGGGTCGGAGCAGTTCTTC. Variable domain in full (rest from reference TRBV11-2 and TRBJ2-1): EAGVAQSPRYKIIEKRQSVAFWCNPISGHATLYWYQQILGQGPKLLIQFQNNGVVDDSQLPKDRFSAERLKGVDSTLKIQPAKLEDSAVYLCASSRRLAGGSEQFFGPGTRLTVL.

V usage is TRBV6-5 and J usage is TRBJ2-7; D ambiguous. The CDR3 sequence is 13 residues long. Germline V lookup: CDR1 MNHEY, CDR2 SVGAGI. V dropped 6 bases and J dropped 2 bases, with 11 bases sitting between them. The CDR3 sequence is CASSSAGPYEQYF. The CDR3, as DNA: TGTGCCAGCAGCTCCGCAGGACCCTACGAGCAGTACTTC.

This clone has a count of ten or more. V is TRBV10-3 and J is TRBJ1-1; D call uncertain. CDR1 is ENHRY, CDR2 SYGVKD, per germline. This CDR3 region has 13 residues. V gave up 0 bases and J gave up 5 bases, with 7 bases separating them. The CDR3 reads CAISESRGTEAFF. The CDR3 nucleotides read TGTGCCATCAGTGAGTCGAGAGGAACTGAAGCTTTCTTT.

The chain has TRBV29-1 and TRBJ2-1, with D tentatively TRBD2 (6 bases). The V end lost 1 base, the J end lost 5 bases, and 15 bases lay between the germline ends. Germline V gene sequence: CDR1 SQVTM, CDR2 ANQGSEA. This CDR3 is 15 amino acids long. CDR3 sequence: CSVEVEGDRNNEQFF. The CDR3 DNA reads TGCAGCGTTGAAGTGGAGGGCGACCGCAACAATGAGCAGTTCTTC.

This clone was detected once. The J gene is TRBJ1-4, the V gene TRBV7-8; no clear D. V was trimmed by 3 bases and J by 0 bases, leaving 14 bases between them. The germline CDR1 and CDR2 sequences are SGHVS and FQNEAQ. The CDR3 totals 17 residues. CDR3 loop: CASSLANRGTTNEKLFF. Here the CDR3 DNA reads TGTGCCAGCAGCTTGGCGAACCGGGGTACAACTAATGAAAAACTGTTTTTT. The full variable domain, with the rest looked up from reference TRBV7-8 and TRBJ1-4, is GAGVSQSPRYKVAKRGQDVALRCDPISGHVSLFWYQQALGQGPEFLTYFQNEAQLDKSGLPSDRFFAERPEGSVSTLKIQRTQQEDSAVYLCASSLANRGTTNEKLFFGSGTQLSVL.

This clone was observed a few times. This sample includes further DNA sequences coding for the same CDR3. The V gene is TRBV10-3, the J gene TRBJ2-3; unclear D gene. The length of the CDR3 is 12 residues. CDR1 ENHRY and CDR2 SYGVKD come from the germline V gene. V lost 2 bases to trimming and J lost 8 bases, with 8 bases between them. CDR3 in amino acids: CAISETASTQYF. The CDR3 DNA is TGTGCCATCAGTGAGACGGCGTCTACGCAGTATTTT.

This clone has ten or more counts. The chain has TRBV7-2 and TRBJ2-1; D is undetermined. Germline V gene lookup returns CDR1 SGHTA and CDR2 FQGNSA. Trimming took 6 bases from V and 0 from J, leaving 9 bases between them. This CDR3 has 14 residues. The CDR3 coding sequence is TGTGCCAGCAGTAGAAGTAGCTCCTACAATGAGCAGTTCTTC. It yields the protein CASSRSSSYNEQFF. The full variable domain, with the rest looked up from reference TRBV7-2 and TRBJ2-1, is GAGVSQSPSNKVTEKGKDVELRCDPISGHTALYWYRQSLGQGLEFLIYFQGNSAPDKSGLPSDRFSAERTGGSVSTLTIQRTQQEDSAVYLCASSRSSSYNEQFFGPGTRLTVL.

The chain is built from TRBV5-1 and TRBJ1-2; perhaps TRBD1 as D (6 bases). This CDR3 has 15 residues. Germline CDR1 SGHRS, CDR2 YFSETQ. The ends were cut back, 0 bases at V and 7 bases at J, with 16 bases in the middle. Here the CDR3 DNA reads TGCGCCAGCAGCTTGGATGTCAGGGGCGCAAGTGGCTACACCTTC. It is translated as CASSLDVRGASGYTF. Complete variable domain (other parts from reference TRBV5-1 and TRBJ1-2): KAGVTQTPRYLIKTRGQQVTLSCSPISGHRSVSWYQQTPGQGLQFLFEYFSETQRNKGNFPGRFSGRQFSNSRSEMNVSTLELGDSALYLCASSLDVRGASGYTFGSGTRLTVV.

This clone was seen a handful of times. The chain couples TRBV5-1 to TRBJ1-2; a possible D gene is TRBD1 (5 bases). Trimming pared 2 bases from V and 8 bases from J, leaving 10 bases between. CDR1 and CDR2 (germline): SGHRS, YFSETQ. The CDR3 spans 12 residues. The CDR3 loop reads CASSFTGGGYTF. CDR3 coding DNA: TGCGCCAGCAGCTTTACAGGCGGAGGCTACACCTTC.

The chain joins TRBV6-4 to TRBJ2-1, with 10 bases that match TRBD2. The CDR3 spans 16 residues. Germline assignment: CDR1 MRHNA and CDR2 SNTAGT. With V trimmed by 2 bases and J by 1 base, 2 bases remained unmatched. The CDR3 protein is CASSDTGLASYNEQFF. The DNA of the CDR3 is TGTGCCAGCAGTGACACGGGACTAGCGTCCTACAATGAGCAGTTCTTC.

The rearrangement links TRBV6-5 to TRBJ2-1, with TRBD2 matching 12 bases. Germline trimming cut 5 bases from V and 2 bases from J; bases unmatched to any gene: 1. The germline CDR1 and CDR2 sequences are MNHEY and SVGAGI. This CDR3 comprises 15 residues. In DNA, the CDR3 is TGTGCCAGCAGTAGACTAGCGGGGGCCTACAATGAGCAGTTCTTC. Translated, it gives CASSRLAGAYNEQFF.

This chain links TRBV30 with TRBJ2-1; D unresolved. Germline V gives CDR1 GTSNPN, CDR2 SVGIG (reference sequence). V was clipped by 2 bases and J by 0 bases, with 8 bases between them. There are 14 residues in the CDR3. CDR3 protein: CAWSSLSSYNEQFF. CDR3 bases: TGTGCCTGGAGTTCCCTGAGCTCCTACAATGAGCAGTTCTTC. Filled out from reference TRBV30 and TRBJ2-1, the complete variable domain reads SQTIHQWPATLVQPVGSPLSLECTVEGTSNPNLYWYRQAAGRGLQLLFYSVGIGQISSEVPQNLSASRPQDRQFILSSKKLLLSDSGFYLCAWSSLSSYNEQFFGPGTRLTVL.